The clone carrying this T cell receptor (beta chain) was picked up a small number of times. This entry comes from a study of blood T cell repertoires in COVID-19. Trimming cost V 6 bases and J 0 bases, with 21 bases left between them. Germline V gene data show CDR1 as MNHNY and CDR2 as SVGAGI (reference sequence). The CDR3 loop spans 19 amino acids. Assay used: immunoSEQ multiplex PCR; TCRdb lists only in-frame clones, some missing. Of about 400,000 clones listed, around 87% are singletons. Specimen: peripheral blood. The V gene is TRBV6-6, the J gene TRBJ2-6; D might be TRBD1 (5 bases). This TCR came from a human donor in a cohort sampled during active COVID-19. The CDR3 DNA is TGTGCCAGCAGCCACTCCCGGCTTCAGGGCCGCTCTGGGGCCAACGTCCTGACTTTC. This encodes CASSHSRLQGRSGANVLTF.